The rows below give T cell receptor beta chains drawn from one sample of a study of blood T cell repertoires in COVID-19. Generated by immunoSEQ multiplex PCR, the TCRdb table keeps only in-frame clones and is missing some. The sample includes roughly 180,000 clones, more than 70% seen only once; the top ten take 3.5% to 4%. The sequencing sample was made of PBMCs or T cells enriched from blood (not recorded which). These TCRs come from a woman aged 50 to 60 in a cohort exposed to, infected with or recovered from COVID-19 (not recorded which). The CDR3 runs from the conserved cysteine through the conserved F or W. The D gene is left open where the match is weak. A row's size may be missing; if present it is once, few, many or a size class.

V gene	clone size	J gene	D gene	CDR3 protein	CDR3 DNA
TRBV5-1	-	TRBJ2-2	-	CASSLGQTANTGELFF	TGCGCCAGCAGCTTGGGACAAACCGCGAACACCGGGGAGCTGTTTTTT
TRBV24-1	-	TRBJ2-6	-	CATATGDPGANVLTF	TGTGCCACAGCCACGGGGGACCCTGGGGCCAACGTCCTGACTTTC
TRBV20-1	few	TRBJ1-5	TRBD1	CSASLATGGLLSNQPQHF	TGCAGTGCTAGTTTGGCGACAGGGGGCTTGCTGAGCAATCAGCCCCAGCATTTT
TRBV6-5	-	TRBJ1-5	-	CASGRGGNQPQHF	TGTGCCAGCGGGAGGGGCGGGAATCAGCCCCAGCATTTT
TRBV25-1	-	TRBJ2-1	-	CASSADRSSYNEQFF	TGTGCCAGCAGTGCGGACAGAAGCTCCTACAATGAGCAGTTCTTC
TRBV28	-	TRBJ1-2	-	CASTLTGSLRGGYTF	TGTGCCAGCACTCTTACCGGATCTCTTAGGGGTGGCTACACCTTC
TRBV4-1	-	TRBJ2-2	TRBD2	CASSQQSGGARTGELFF	TGCGCCAGCAGCCAACAAAGCGGGGGGGCGAGGACCGGGGAGCTGTTTTTT
TRBV5-8	-	TRBJ2-5	TRBD2	CASSLLAGGMETQYF	TGTGCCAGCAGCTTACTAGCGGGGGGTATGGAGACCCAGTACTTC
TRBV2	once	TRBJ2-2	TRBD2	CASLNSGANTGELFF	TGTGCCAGCCTAAATAGCGGGGCGAACACCGGGGAGCTGTTTTTT
TRBV2	-	TRBJ1-1	TRBD1	CASSQTDRGMAEAFF	TGTGCCAGCAGTCAGACTGACAGGGGTATGGCTGAAGCTTTCTTT
TRBV6-5	-	TRBJ1-5	TRBD1	CASSGQEYSNQPQHF	TGTGCCAGCAGCGGACAGGAATATAGCAATCAGCCCCAGCATTTT